This T cell receptor beta chain came from a study of identical twins. Findings and caveats of the study: Analyses of zero insertions could, in part, be confounded by invariant MAIT and iNKT cells. Modelling underestimated the level of out-of-frame TCR alpha sharing observed in monozygotic twins.

In germline, CDR1 is DFQATT, CDR2 SNEGSKA (reference sequence). CDR3 length: 13 residues. Trimming stripped 1 base from V and 10 bases from J, with 14 bases between. This clonotype was observed a few times. The target antigen is unknown. Template switching, a step in the protocol, added a universal primer site, and cDNA carried unique molecular identifiers. TCRdb passed the 5' RACE reads through MiXCR, listing each CDR3 protein once. This table has hundreds of thousands of distinct CDR3 sequences, 7.1% appearing once. Separately, the same data were catalogued under a study of yellow fever vaccine responses in identical twins. That source reports: Twin vaccine T cell responses reportedly seemed partly convergent, partly personalized.

The sample taken for sequencing was PBMCs. This chain connects TRBV20-1 to TRBJ2-4; perhaps TRBD2 as D (6 bases). The sequence derives from a woman aged 18-29 years in good health. CDR3 loop: CSARGEDPQIQYF. The CDR3 bases are TGCAGTGCTAGAGGGGAGGACCCCCAGATTCAGTACTTC.